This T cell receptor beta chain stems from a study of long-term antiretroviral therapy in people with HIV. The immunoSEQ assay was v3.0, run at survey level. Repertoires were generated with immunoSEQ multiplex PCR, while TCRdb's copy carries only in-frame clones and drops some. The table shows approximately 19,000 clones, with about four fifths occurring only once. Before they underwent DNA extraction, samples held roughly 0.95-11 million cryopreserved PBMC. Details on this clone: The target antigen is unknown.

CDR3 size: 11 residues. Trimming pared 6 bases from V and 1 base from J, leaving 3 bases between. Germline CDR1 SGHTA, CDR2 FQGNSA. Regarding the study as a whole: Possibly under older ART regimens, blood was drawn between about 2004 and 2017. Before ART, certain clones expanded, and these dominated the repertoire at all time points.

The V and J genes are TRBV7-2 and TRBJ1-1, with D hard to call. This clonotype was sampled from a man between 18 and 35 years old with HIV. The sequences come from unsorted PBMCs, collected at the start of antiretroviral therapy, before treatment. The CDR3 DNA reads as TGTGCCAGCAGAAGGAACACTGAAGCTTTCTTT. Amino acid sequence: CASRRNTEAFF.